A selection of T cell receptor beta chains follows, all from one sample in a study of Graves' ophthalmopathy and Graves' hyperthyroidism. TCRdb fed the multiplex PCR reads into MiXCR, producing one record per CDR3 protein. The profile shows 740,000 or so distinct CDR3 sequences, 40% of them singletons. Material for sequencing was peripheral blood. The receptor source for this set is an adult man with Graves' ophthalmopathy. Both conserved end residues are part of each CDR3. Fields, in order: clone size, V gene, CDR3 length, D gene, J gene, CDR3 protein, CDR3 DNA. The D gene is left open where the match is weak. Where a row states a size, it is once, few, many or the class of an expanded clone; other rows omit it.

abundance: NA; v_gene: TRBV25-1; len: 15; d_gene: TRBD1; j_gene: TRBJ2-2; CDR3aa: CASSIAGTVPGELFF; CDR3nt: TGTGCCAGTAGTATAGCAGGGACAGTGCCGGGGGAGCTGTTTTTT
abundance: many; v_gene: TRBV5-1; len: 13; d_gene: TRBD1; j_gene: TRBJ1-6; CDR3aa: CASKDRETSPLHF; CDR3nt: TGCGCCAGCAAGGACAGGGAGACTTCACCCCTCCACTTT
abundance: many; v_gene: TRBV2; len: 14; d_gene: TRBD1; j_gene: TRBJ2-7; CDR3aa: CASSRGTGGYEQYF; CDR3nt: TGTGCCAGCAGTCGAGGGACAGGGGGCTACGAGCAGTACTTC
abundance: once; v_gene: TRBV11-2; len: 15; d_gene: NA; j_gene: TRBJ1-5; CDR3aa: CASSQEVNSNQPQHF; CDR3nt: TGTGCCAGCAGCCAAGAGGTGAATAGCAATCAGCCCCAGCATTTT
abundance: NA; v_gene: TRBV19; len: 11; d_gene: NA; j_gene: TRBJ1-1; CDR3aa: CARELNTEAFF; CDR3nt: TGTGCCAGGGAGCTGAACACTGAAGCTTTCTTT
abundance: NA; v_gene: TRBV4-2; len: 16; d_gene: NA; j_gene: TRBJ2-5; CDR3aa: CASSQDGTQPGETQYF; CDR3nt: TGTGCCAGCAGCCAAGATGGGACTCAACCCGGGGAGACCCAGTACTTC
abundance: many; v_gene: TRBV12-3/TRBV12-4; len: 16; d_gene: NA; j_gene: TRBJ2-6; CDR3aa: CASSLRGPSGANVLTF; CDR3nt: TGTGCCAGCAGTTTACGGGGTCCGTCTGGGGCCAACGTCCTGACTTTC
abundance: many; v_gene: TRBV20-1; len: 14; d_gene: NA; j_gene: TRBJ2-7; CDR3aa: CSARIRQGMYEQYF; CDR3nt: TGCAGTGCTAGGATTCGGCAGGGGATGTACGAGCAGTACTTC
abundance: many; v_gene: TRBV10-3; len: 13; d_gene: TRBD2; j_gene: TRBJ2-5; CDR3aa: CAISGTSGETQYF; CDR3nt: TGTGCCATCAGTGGGACTAGCGGAGAGACCCAGTACTTC
abundance: few; v_gene: TRBV20-1; len: 13; d_gene: NA; j_gene: TRBJ2-5; CDR3aa: CSARRRVGETQYF; CDR3nt: TGCAGTGCCCGGCGCAGGGTCGGGGAGACCCAGTACTTC
abundance: NA; v_gene: TRBV7-9; len: 16; d_gene: TRBD2; j_gene: TRBJ2-3; CDR3aa: CASSVLLAGGGDTQYF; CDR3nt: TGTGCCAGCAGCGTCTTACTAGCGGGAGGAGGAGATACGCAGTATTTT
abundance: many; v_gene: TRBV19; len: 11; d_gene: NA; j_gene: TRBJ2-2; CDR3aa: CASGQRRELFF; CDR3nt: TGTGCCAGCGGACAGCGTAGGGAGCTGTTTTTT
abundance: few; v_gene: TRBV11-3; len: 13; d_gene: NA; j_gene: TRBJ2-7; CDR3aa: CASSLDLPYEQYF; CDR3nt: TGTGCCAGCAGCTTGGACTTACCCTACGAGCAGTACTTC
abundance: many; v_gene: TRBV20-1; len: 14; d_gene: NA; j_gene: TRBJ1-5; CDR3aa: CSAHQQGYGQPQHF; CDR3nt: TGCAGTGCTCACCAACAGGGTTATGGTCAGCCCCAGCATTTT
abundance: many; v_gene: TRBV10-2; len: 13; d_gene: NA; j_gene: TRBJ1-1; CDR3aa: CASSARGRAEAFF; CDR3nt: TGCGCCAGCAGTGCCCGGGGCCGGGCTGAAGCTTTCTTT
abundance: many; v_gene: TRBV6-6; len: 16; d_gene: NA; j_gene: TRBJ1-2; CDR3aa: CASSYSSTAKHDGYTF; CDR3nt: TGTGCCAGCAGTTACTCGAGTACAGCTAAACATGATGGCTACACCTTC
abundance: many; v_gene: TRBV15; len: 15; d_gene: NA; j_gene: TRBJ1-1; CDR3aa: CATSREFGQNTEAFF; CDR3nt: TGTGCCACCAGCAGAGAATTTGGCCAGAACACTGAAGCTTTCTTT